These 10 T cell receptor beta chains originate from one sample sequenced in a study of blood T cell repertoires in COVID-19. Using immunoSEQ multiplex PCR, the repertoire was profiled, and TCRdb retains in-frame clones only, with some absent. The table has around 300,000 clones, around 91% seen once; the top ten hold roughly 2.5%. Sequenced material: PBMCs or T cells enriched from blood (not recorded which). All receptors come from a young woman who had recovered from COVID-19.

V gene TRBV19 combines with J gene TRBJ2-7; the match to TRBD2 covers 12 bases. V was clipped by 3 bases and J by 3 bases; unmatched bases: 3. The germline gives CDR1 LNHDA, CDR2 SQIVND (reference sequence). This CDR3 is built from 15 residues. This chain's CDR3 is CASSISLAGGYEQYF. CDR3 bases: TGTGCCAGTAGTATCTCACTAGCGGGGGGCTACGAGCAGTACTTC. Full variable domain (outside the CDR3, taken from reference TRBV19 and TRBJ2-7): DGGITQSPKYLFRKEGQNVTLSCEQNLNHDAMYWYRQDPGQGLRLIYYSQIVNDFQKGDIAEGYSVSREKKESFPLTVTSAQKNPTAFYLCASSISLAGGYEQYFGPGTRLTVT.

This clone was seen more than once but under ten times. The gene calls are TRBV7-9 and TRBJ2-2; the match to TRBD1 covers 11 bases. V was pared by 4 bases and J by 3 bases, with 7 bases of the junction left unmatched. The CDR3 is 17 amino acids. Germline V gene sequence: CDR1 SEHNR, CDR2 FQNEAQ (reference sequence). CDR3 sequence (DNA): TGTGCCAGCAGCTCCTGGACAGGGGGCGCTTACACCGGGGAGCTGTTTTTT. It yields the protein CASSSWTGGAYTGELFF.

This rearrangement joins TRBV6-5 to TRBJ1-4, with TRBD1 matching 10 bases. Germline values: CDR1 MNHEY, CDR2 SVGAGI. Unmatched junction bases numbered 5, after V lost 6 bases and J lost 4 bases. This CDR3 is built from 15 residues. The CDR3 region is CASSPGQGGNEKLFF. The CDR3 DNA is TGTGCCAGCAGCCCAGGACAGGGGGGTAATGAAAAACTGTTTTTT.

The chain carries TRBV10-1 and TRBJ2-1; 11 positions match TRBD2. With V trimmed by 3 bases and J by 7 bases, 5 bases remained unmatched. The CDR3 extends over 15 amino acids. Germline-derived CDR1 and CDR2 are WNHNN and SYGVQD (reference sequence). The CDR3: CASSDFSGGANEQFF. The CDR3 nucleotides are TGCGCCAGCAGTGATTTTAGCGGGGGGGCAAATGAGCAGTTCTTC.

CDR3 protein: CASSFNDRGEAFF. For the CDR3, the DNA is TGTGCCAGCAGCTTCAACGACAGGGGTGAAGCTTTCTTT. V and J are TRBV11-2 and TRBJ1-1; 8 positions agree with TRBD1. V shed 3 bases and J 7 bases; nucleotides not matched to a gene: 4. There are 13 residues in the CDR3. The V gene's germline CDR1 is SGHAT and CDR2 FQNNGV. Supplemented by reference TRBV11-2 and TRBJ1-1, the full variable domain reads EAGVAQSPRYKIIEKRQSVAFWCNPISGHATLYWYQQILGQGPKLLIQFQNNGVVDDSQLPKDRFSAERLKGVDSTLKIQPAKLEDSAVYLCASSFNDRGEAFFGQGTRLTVV.

The chain uses TRBV7-9 and TRBJ1-2; TRBD1 aligns across 7 bases. The CDR3 has 17 residues. Germline trimming cut 2 bases from V and 1 base from J; bases unmatched to any gene: 10. The V gene's germline CDR1 is SEHNR and CDR2 FQNEAQ (reference sequence). The CDR3 coding sequence is TGTGCCAGCAGCTTAACCACCGCGACAGGGCGTAACTATGGCTACACCTTC. Protein sequence: CASSLTTATGRNYGYTF.

The chain has TRBV9 and TRBJ1-6; D unclear. Germline CDR1 is SGDLS and CDR2 is YYNGEE. This CDR3 has 16 amino acids. The ends were cut back, 2 bases at V and 8 bases at J, with 17 bases in the middle. The chain's CDR3 is CASSVSAVVMDSPLHF. In nucleotides, the CDR3 is TGTGCCAGCAGCGTGTCGGCGGTTGTCATGGATTCACCCCTCCACTTT. Based on the CDR3 plus reference TRBV9 and TRBJ1-6, the full variable domain is DSGVTQTPKHLITATGQRVTLRCSPRSGDLSVYWYQQSLDQGLQFLIQYYNGEERAKGNILERFSAQQFPDLHSELNLSSLELGDSALYFCASSVSAVVMDSPLHFGNGTRLTVT.

In this sample, this clone turned up once. The chain couples TRBV4-1 to TRBJ2-3; TRBD2 matches 9 bases. From germline, CDR1 is MGHRA and CDR2 YSYEKL. V trimming: 4 bases; J trimming: 4 bases; junction bases outside the gene matches: 15. This CDR3 has 18 amino acids. The CDR3: CASSPRPGRGGSADTQYF. CDR3 DNA: TGCGCCAGCAGCCCCCGTCCAGGGCGGGGGGGCTCCGCAGATACGCAGTATTTT.

There are a few counts of this clone. The chain couples TRBV5-1 to TRBJ1-4; 11 nucleotides align to TRBD1. The germline V gene has CDR1 SGHRS and CDR2 YFSETQ. CDR3 length: 14 amino acids. Trimming removed 4 bases from V and 7 bases from J; junction bases left unmatched: 3. The CDR3 DNA is TGCGCCAGCAGCGGACAGGGGGCCGGTGAAAAACTGTTTTTT. Translated: CASSGQGAGEKLFF.

V gene TRBV5-5 combines with J gene TRBJ1-5; D is uncertain. CDR1 is SGHKS and CDR2 is YYEKEE in the germline V gene (reference sequence). The V and J ends lost 3 bases and 0 bases respectively, with 13 bases between them. The CDR3 loop spans 16 amino acids. This chain's CDR3 is CASSSSVVDSNQPQHF. CDR3 DNA sequence: TGTGCCAGCAGCTCGAGTGTAGTAGATAGCAATCAGCCCCAGCATTTT.